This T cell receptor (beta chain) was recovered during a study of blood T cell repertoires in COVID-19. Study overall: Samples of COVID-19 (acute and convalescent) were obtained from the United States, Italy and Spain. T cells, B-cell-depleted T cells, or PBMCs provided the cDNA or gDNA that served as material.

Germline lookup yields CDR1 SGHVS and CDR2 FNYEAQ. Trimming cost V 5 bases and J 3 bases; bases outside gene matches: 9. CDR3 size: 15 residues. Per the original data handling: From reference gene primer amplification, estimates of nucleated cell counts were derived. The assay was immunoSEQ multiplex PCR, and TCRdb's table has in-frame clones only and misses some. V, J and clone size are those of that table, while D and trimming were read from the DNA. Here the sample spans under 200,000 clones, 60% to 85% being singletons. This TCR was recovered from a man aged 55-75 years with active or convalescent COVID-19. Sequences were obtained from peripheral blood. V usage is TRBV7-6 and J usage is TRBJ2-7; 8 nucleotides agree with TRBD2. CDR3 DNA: TGTGCCAGCAGCCGGGGGGGTTGGGGTAGCTACGAGCAGTACTTC. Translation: CASSRGGWGSYEQYF.